The 16 T cell receptor beta chains below come from one sample, sequenced in a study of shared clonotypes between healthy human individuals (TCRdb year 2020). CD8 naive samples consisted of CD45RO-negative cells that were positively selected for CCR7, yielding a CD45RA+CCR7+ population without TemRA cells. The library was obtained by the immunoSEQ multiplex PCR assay. In TCRdb, the immuneACCESS table is reduced to in-frame sequences with V and J assigned. These tables do not hold every clone; where another copy was compared, an unresolved V gene accounts for under half, and the others remain unexplained. The sample profile shows about 2.2 million clones; 90% to 95% of them were found once. The ten top clones hold approximately 1.6% of the sample. The sequenced material came from naive CD8+ T cells from PBMCs. The meaning of the sample's cell subset or site label: CD45RA+CCR7+. Receptors originate from a man between 18 and 35 years old in good health. Some clones in this sample may be carry-over from other donors' samples.

This clone was seen only a few times. V gene TRBV6-6 combines with J gene TRBJ1-1; D is uncertain. The germline CDR1 and CDR2 sequences are MNHNY and SVGAGI (reference sequence). V was trimmed by 5 bases and J by 5 bases, leaving 12 bases between them. This CDR3 is built from 13 residues. For the CDR3, the DNA is TGTGCCAGCAGTAGTCTGGGGAGGACTGAAGCTTTCTTT. It specifies CASSSLGRTEAFF.

The rearrangement joins TRBV19 to TRBJ2-5; 12 bases are shared with TRBD2. CDR3 size: 14 residues. V shed 3 bases, J shed 5 bases, and the junction held 1 base outside the gene matches. Germline V gives CDR1 LNHDA, CDR2 SQIVND (reference sequence). The CDR3: CASSILAGGETQYF. The CDR3 nucleotides are TGTGCCAGTAGTATCCTAGCGGGGGGGGAGACCCAGTACTTC.

V gene TRBV25-1 combines with J gene TRBJ1-3; possibly TRBD1 for D (5 bases). Between the trimmed V and J ends, which lost 4 bases and 0 bases, there was a span of 10 bases. CDR1 and CDR2 (germline): MGHDK, SYGVNS. CDR3 length: 15 amino acids. The CDR3 spells CASSVARDSGNTIYF. The CDR3 nucleotides are TGTGCCAGCAGTGTGGCCAGGGACTCTGGAAACACCATATATTTT.

The rearrangement links TRBV5-5 to TRBJ1-2, with D perhaps matching TRBD1 (5 bases). V shed 2 bases and J shed 5 bases, with 19 bases lying between them. This CDR3 is 16 amino acids long. Germline CDR1 SGHKS, CDR2 YYEKEE (reference sequence). DNA of the CDR3: TGTGCCAGCAGCTTCTCCCCCGACGGGACTTTATATGGCTACACCTTC. Encoded protein: CASSFSPDGTLYGYTF.

In the case of this clone: Other DNA sequences in this sample translate to the same CDR3. The rearrangement joins TRBV27 to TRBJ1-5; D is unresolved. CDR3 size: 15 residues. V was pared by 6 bases and J by 0 bases, with 12 bases between. Germline lookup yields CDR1 MNHEY and CDR2 SMNVEV (reference sequence). CDR3 sequence reads: CASSLTSYSNQPQHF. For the CDR3, the DNA is TGTGCCAGCAGCCTGACTAGCTATAGCAATCAGCCCCAGCATTTT.

This chain links TRBV7-2 with TRBJ2-3; D call uncertain. The germline CDR1 and CDR2 sequences are SGHTA and FQGNSA. V lost 0 bases to trimming and J lost 2 bases, with 6 bases between them. The CDR3 totals 14 residues. CDR3 DNA sequence: TGTGCCAGCAGCTTAGCAGATCACACAGATACGCAGTATTTT. This sequence encodes CASSLADHTDTQYF.

This chain links TRBV5-6 with TRBJ2-1; D not resolved. V lost 5 bases to trimming and J lost 3 bases, with 15 bases between them. The CDR3 sequence is 15 residues long. In germline, CDR1 is SGHDT, CDR2 YYEEEE. The CDR3 region has the DNA TGTGCCAGCAGACCCAGGATCCTACTCTACAATGAGCAGTTCTTC. As protein: CASRPRILLYNEQFF.

The chain uses TRBV11-3 and TRBJ2-7; D unresolved. The CDR3 covers 12 residues. The germline V gene encodes CDR1 SGHNT and CDR2 YENEEA. The V gene lost 8 bases and the J gene lost 6 bases, with 14 bases spanning the gap. In DNA form, the CDR3 reads TGTGCCAGCGGAAGGACCCTCTGCGAGCAGTACTTC. Its protein product is CASGRTLCEQYF.

Details on this clone: This specimen includes other DNA sequences encoding the same CDR3. The genes are TRBV27 and TRBJ2-2; 13 nucleotides agree with TRBD2. CDR3 size: 16 residues. V lost 5 bases and J lost 6; bases outside the gene matches: 6. From germline, CDR1 is MNHEY and CDR2 SMNVEV (reference sequence). In DNA, the CDR3 is TGTGCCAGCAGTCTCCGACTAGCGGGAGGTCCCGGGGAGCTGTTTTTT. Its translation is CASSLRLAGGPGELFF.

This chain uses TRBV27 with TRBJ2-7; the match to TRBD2 covers 7 bases. Germline V gives CDR1 MNHEY, CDR2 SMNVEV (reference sequence). The CDR3 is 15 residues long. With 5 bases clipped from V and 1 base from J, the junction kept 8 bases outside the gene matches. CDR3 nucleotide sequence: TGTGCCAGCAGTATTGGGGGGGTACCGTCCTACGAGCAGTACTTC. It specifies CASSIGGVPSYEQYF.

This clone was recorded a few times. The V call is TRBV6-5, the J call TRBJ2-7, with D possibly being TRBD2 (5 bases). Trimming took off 2 bases at V and 2 bases at J, with 7 bases between the two ends. Germline V gene lookup returns CDR1 MNHEY and CDR2 SVGAGI. The CDR3 contains 13 residues. CDR3 DNA sequence: TGTGCCAGCAGTTACGTGGGAGCCTACGAGCAGTACTTC. It is translated as CASSYVGAYEQYF.

The chain employs TRBV30 and TRBJ2-2; D may be TRBD1 (6 bases). Germline CDR1 GTSNPN, CDR2 SVGIG (reference sequence). The CDR3 covers 14 residues. Trimming removed 3 bases from V and 1 base from J, with 9 bases in between. For the CDR3, the DNA is TGTGCCTGGAGGGAGACAGGGAACACCGGGGAGCTGTTTTTT. Translation: CAWRETGNTGELFF.

The chain carries TRBV10-3 and TRBJ2-3, with TRBD2 matching over 7 bases. V shed 2 bases, J shed 7 bases, and the junction held 9 bases outside the gene matches. The germline CDR1 and CDR2 sequences are ENHRY and SYGVKD. This CDR3 spans 15 amino acids. The CDR3 bases are TGTGCCATCAGTGAGCTGGGGGGGGATGCATATACGCAGTATTTT. This sequence encodes CAISELGGDAYTQYF.

The chain carries TRBV28 and TRBJ2-1; TRBD2 matches at 8 bases. From germline, CDR1 is MDHEN and CDR2 SYDVKM. J was trimmed by 4 bases and V by 3 bases; bases with no gene match: 5. CDR3 length equals 15 residues. CDR3 sequence (DNA): TGTGCCAGCAGTTTGGACACTAGCGGATACAATGAGCAGTTCTTC. This sequence encodes CASSLDTSGYNEQFF.

The rearrangement uses TRBV7-8 and TRBJ2-7; 11 bases map to TRBD2. V was pared by 0 bases and J by 0 bases, with 7 bases of the junction left unmatched. The CDR3 sequence is 18 residues long. Per the germline V gene, CDR1 is SGHVS and CDR2 is FQNEAQ. CDR3 loop: CASSLARLAGRSSYEQYF. As DNA, the CDR3 is TGTGCCAGCAGCTTAGCTAGACTAGCGGGACGATCCTCCTACGAGCAGTACTTC.

The chain has TRBV5-1 and TRBJ2-5, with D possibly matching TRBD1 (5 bases). Germline V gene lookup returns CDR1 SGHRS and CDR2 YFSETQ. The V gene lost 0 bases and the J gene lost 2 bases, with 11 bases spanning the gap. The CDR3 is made up of 15 amino acids. The CDR3, as DNA: TGCGCCAGCAGCTTGGTGCCAGGGAAACAAGAGACCCAGTACTTC. It translates to CASSLVPGKQETQYF.